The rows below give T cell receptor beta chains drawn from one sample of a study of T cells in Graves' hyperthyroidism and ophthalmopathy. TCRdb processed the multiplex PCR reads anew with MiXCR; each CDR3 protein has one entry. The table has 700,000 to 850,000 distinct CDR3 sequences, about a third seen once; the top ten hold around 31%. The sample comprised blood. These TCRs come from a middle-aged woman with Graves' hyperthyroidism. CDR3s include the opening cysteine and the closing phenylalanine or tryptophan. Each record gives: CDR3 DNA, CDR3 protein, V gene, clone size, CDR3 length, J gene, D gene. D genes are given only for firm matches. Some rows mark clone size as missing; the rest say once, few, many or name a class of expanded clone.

DNA: TGTGCCAGCAGCTTATGGGGGACAGGGGACAATCAGCCCCAGCATTTT; CDR3: CASSLWGTGDNQPQHF; V: TRBV7-2; size: many; length: 16; J: TRBJ1-5; D: TRBD1
DNA: TGTGCCAGCCTCCTCTTTGATCGGAGTAATGAAAAACTGTTTTTT; CDR3: CASLLFDRSNEKLFF; V: TRBV6-6; size: few; length: 15; J: TRBJ1-4; D: -
DNA: TGCGCCAGCAGCCCACACCGGGACAGGGGCGAGAATACTGAAGCTTTCTTT; CDR3: CASSPHRDRGENTEAFF; V: TRBV5-1; size: few; length: 17; J: TRBJ1-1; D: TRBD1
DNA: TGTGCCAGCAGCTTAGCAGGGCAGGGCACTGAAGCTTTCTTT; CDR3: CASSLAGQGTEAFF; V: TRBV7-2; size: many; length: 14; J: TRBJ1-1; D: -
DNA: TGTGCCAGCAGCTTAGCCGCCTCGGGGGACTATGGCTACACCTTC; CDR3: CASSLAASGDYGYTF; V: TRBV7-2; size: -; length: 15; J: TRBJ1-2; D: -
DNA: TGTGCCAGCAGAGGACAACCCAACTATGGCTACACCTTC; CDR3: CASRGQPNYGYTF; V: TRBV9; size: many; length: 13; J: TRBJ1-2; D: -
DNA: TGTGCCAGCAGTCCCCGGGGCCAAGGGGGATATGGCTACACCTTC; CDR3: CASSPRGQGGYGYTF; V: TRBV6-6; size: -; length: 15; J: TRBJ1-2; D: -
DNA: TGTGCCAGCAGTTACAGTACATTCTACGAGCAGTACTTC; CDR3: CASSYSTFYEQYF; V: TRBV24-1; size: few; length: 13; J: TRBJ2-7; D: -
DNA: TGTGCCATCTGGAAGCGGGGGATGGGGCGCACCGGGGAGCTGTTTTTT; CDR3: CAIWKRGMGRTGELFF; V: TRBV10-3; size: -; length: 16; J: TRBJ2-2; D: TRBD2
DNA: TGTGCCAGCAGCCCAGGGGGGACGGGTTGGAAAGGCTACACCTTC; CDR3: CASSPGGTGWKGYTF; V: TRBV7-9; size: -; length: 15; J: TRBJ1-2; D: TRBD1
DNA: TGTGCCAGCAGCCCACCGGTGGCGACGGAATACACCGGGGAGCTGTTTTTT; CDR3: CASSPPVATEYTGELFF; V: TRBV7-3; size: -; length: 17; J: TRBJ2-2; D: -
DNA: TGTGCCAGCAGTCCCTCGGGGGGGGACACTGAAGCTTTCTTT; CDR3: CASSPSGGDTEAFF; V: TRBV12-3/TRBV12-4; size: -; length: 14; J: TRBJ1-1; D: -
DNA: TGTGCCATCAGCTCAGAGACTCTTTCTGGAAACACCATATATTTT; CDR3: CAISSETLSGNTIYF; V: TRBV10-3; size: -; length: 15; J: TRBJ1-3; D: -
DNA: TGTGCCAGCAGCCCAACCGGGACTTCCCTCATGTACACCTTC; CDR3: CASSPTGTSLMYTF; V: TRBV14; size: many; length: 14; J: TRBJ1-2; D: -
DNA: TGTGCCAGCAGCCAAGGGGTTTTTCCGAGATATGGCTACACCTTC; CDR3: CASSQGVFPRYGYTF; V: TRBV9; size: -; length: 15; J: TRBJ1-2; D: -
DNA: TGTGCCAGCAGCCAAATGGCGGGTAGCGAGCAGTACTTC; CDR3: CASSQMAGSEQYF; V: TRBV2; size: few; length: 13; J: TRBJ2-7; D: -
DNA: TGTGCCAGCAGCCAAGGAGGGGCAGCCCCAGACAATCAGCCCCAGCATTTT; CDR3: CASSQGGAAPDNQPQHF; V: TRBV6-5; size: -; length: 17; J: TRBJ1-5; D: -
DNA: TGTGCCAGCAGCTGGGGACCGATCTCTGGAAACACCATATATTTT; CDR3: CASSWGPISGNTIYF; V: TRBV7-2; size: once; length: 15; J: TRBJ1-3; D: -
DNA: TGCGCCAGCAGCCAAGATTACGCATCCGGGGCCAACGTCCTGACTTTC; CDR3: CASSQDYASGANVLTF; V: TRBV4-3; size: -; length: 16; J: TRBJ2-6; D: -
DNA: TGTGCCAGCAGCTTGGCCTTAGCGGGTACCTACGAGCAGTACTTC; CDR3: CASSLALAGTYEQYF; V: TRBV7-8; size: -; length: 15; J: TRBJ2-7; D: TRBD2
DNA: TGTGCCATCAGTGAGAAAGTGGACAGGCGGACCGGGGAGCTGTTTTTT; CDR3: CAISEKVDRRTGELFF; V: TRBV10-3; size: once; length: 16; J: TRBJ2-2; D: TRBD1
DNA: TGTGCCAGCAGCTCAAAAATTGGGAACACTGAAGCTTTCTTT; CDR3: CASSSKIGNTEAFF; V: TRBV12-3/TRBV12-4; size: many; length: 14; J: TRBJ1-1; D: -
DNA: TGTGCTGGGAGAAGCCATACCCCTGGGGTGTGTGGCTACACCTTC; CDR3: CAGRSHTPGVCGYTF; V: TRBV12-5; size: few; length: 15; J: TRBJ1-2; D: -
DNA: TGCGCCAGCAGCCAAGATGAATTAAGTTCACCCCTCCACTTT; CDR3: CASSQDELSSPLHF; V: TRBV4-3; size: many; length: 14; J: TRBJ1-6; D: -
DNA: TGTGCCAGGGCGGATCTCTATGGCTACACCTTC; CDR3: CARADLYGYTF; V: TRBV27; size: many; length: 11; J: TRBJ1-2; D: -
DNA: TGTGCCAGCAGTGTGGGGAGGGATGGCAATCAGCCCCAGCATTTT; CDR3: CASSVGRDGNQPQHF; V: TRBV2; size: few; length: 15; J: TRBJ1-5; D: -
DNA: TGTGCCAGCAGCATTCAGGGTCGCGTAATCGACATAACTATGGCTTACACCTTC; CDR3: CASSIQGRVIDITMAYTF; V: TRBV6-5; size: -; length: 18; J: TRBJ1-2; D: -
DNA: TGCGCCAGCAGCCGAGACAGGGCCACTGAAGCTTTCTTT; CDR3: CASSRDRATEAFF; V: TRBV10-2; size: many; length: 13; J: TRBJ1-1; D: TRBD1
DNA: TGTGCCAGTAGTATAGATCTCGGAGGGGGCGAGGGGAAGCCCCAGCATTTT; CDR3: CASSIDLGGGEGKPQHF; V: TRBV19; size: few; length: 17; J: TRBJ1-5; D: TRBD1
DNA: TGTGCCACCAGTGATGGGGGACAGATCTATGGCTACACCTTC; CDR3: CATSDGGQIYGYTF; V: TRBV24-1; size: -; length: 14; J: TRBJ1-2; D: TRBD1
DNA: TGTGCCAGCAGCGCCCTGGGGTCTAGGGATAAGGAAGCTTTCTTT; CDR3: CASSALGSRDKEAFF; V: TRBV2; size: many; length: 15; J: TRBJ1-1; D: -
DNA: TGCAGCGTAAAGCGGGAGGGGAACGAGCAGTACTTC; CDR3: CSVKREGNEQYF; V: TRBV29-1; size: many; length: 12; J: TRBJ2-7; D: TRBD2
DNA: TGTGCCAGCAGCTTGGAAGGGGGAGGGGCCAACGTCCTGACTTTC; CDR3: CASSLEGGGANVLTF; V: TRBV5-4; size: many; length: 15; J: TRBJ2-6; D: -
DNA: TGCAGTGCTAATCTGGGCGGCTACACCTTC; CDR3: CSANLGGYTF; V: TRBV20-1; size: many; length: 10; J: TRBJ1-2; D: -
DNA: TGCAGCGAGACCCGGGACACTGAAGCTTTCTTT; CDR3: CSETRDTEAFF; V: TRBV29-1; size: once; length: 11; J: TRBJ1-1; D: -
DNA: TGTGCCAGCAGTCCCCATGCTGTAATGAACACTGAAGCTTCCTTT; CDR3: CASSPHAVMNTEASF; V: TRBV28; size: -; length: 15; J: TRBJ1-1; D: -
DNA: TGTGCCAGCAGCTGGGGCCCCCAATCCGACGAGCAGTACTTC; CDR3: CASSWGPQSDEQYF; V: TRBV5-1; size: few; length: 14; J: TRBJ2-7; D: -
DNA: TGTGCCAGCAGCTTAAGTGCAGCAAACACTGAAGCTTTCTTT; CDR3: CASSLSAANTEAFF; V: TRBV7-8; size: many; length: 14; J: TRBJ1-1; D: -
DNA: TGTGCCTGGAGTGTAGCAGGTGAAGCTTTCTTT; CDR3: CAWSVAGEAFF; V: TRBV30; size: -; length: 11; J: TRBJ1-1; D: -
DNA: TGTGCCAGCAGTTTAAGTACAGGGGTGGAAAAACTGTTTTTT; CDR3: CASSLSTGVEKLFF; V: TRBV12-3/TRBV12-4; size: -; length: 14; J: TRBJ1-4; D: TRBD1
DNA: TGTGCCAGTGGGGGACAGAATATCGGAAACACCATATATTTT; CDR3: CASGGQNIGNTIYF; V: TRBV2; size: -; length: 14; J: TRBJ1-3; D: TRBD1
DNA: TGCAGTGCTAGAGAAGGTAGCGGACGTGTACAAGAGACCCAGTACTTC; CDR3: CSAREGSGRVQETQYF; V: TRBV20-1; size: many; length: 16; J: TRBJ2-5; D: -
DNA: TGTGCCAGCAGCTTGACGGCAGACCATGGCTACACCTTC; CDR3: CASSLTADHGYTF; V: TRBV5-6; size: few; length: 13; J: TRBJ1-2; D: -
DNA: TGCAGCGTTAATCTGGATACTAACTATGGCTACACCTTC; CDR3: CSVNLDTNYGYTF; V: TRBV29-1; size: few; length: 13; J: TRBJ1-2; D: -
DNA: TGTGCCAGCGGACTAGGGGGACCGCGCGAAGCTTTCTTT; CDR3: CASGLGGPREAFF; V: TRBV27; size: -; length: 13; J: TRBJ1-1; D: -
DNA: TGCAGTGCTGGAGGGGGCGGGACAGTTCCGACCCCCAATCAGGCCCAGCATTTT; CDR3: CSAGGGGTVPTPNQAQHF; V: TRBV20-1; size: few; length: 18; J: TRBJ1-5; D: TRBD1
DNA: TGTGCCAGCAGTCTCCGGGGGTCGACAAACTATGGCTACACCTTC; CDR3: CASSLRGSTNYGYTF; V: TRBV27; size: few; length: 15; J: TRBJ1-2; D: -
DNA: TGTGCCAGCAGCTTAGGCGGGAGCTCCCCATTGTACTTC; CDR3: CASSLGGSSPLYF; V: TRBV7-2; size: -; length: 13; J: TRBJ2-7; D: TRBD2
DNA: TGTGCCAGCAGCCGTTACAGGGGGGGCAATCAGCCCCAGCATTTT; CDR3: CASSRYRGGNQPQHF; V: TRBV7-8; size: -; length: 15; J: TRBJ1-5; D: TRBD1
DNA: TGTGCCAGCAGTTACCCGGGACAGCCCTATGGCTACACCTTC; CDR3: CASSYPGQPYGYTF; V: TRBV6-2/TRBV6-3; size: once; length: 14; J: TRBJ1-2; D: TRBD1
DNA: TGTGCCAGTAGTCCCCCGGGACAGGAGGCGTCCGGGGAGCTGTTTTTT; CDR3: CASSPPGQEASGELFF; V: TRBV19; size: -; length: 16; J: TRBJ2-2; D: TRBD1
DNA: TGTGCCAGCAGTATTAGCACTTTGGCTCTATGGCAAACCCGGGAAGCTTTCTTT; CDR3: CASSISTLALWQTREAFF; V: TRBV12-3/TRBV12-4; size: -; length: 18; J: TRBJ1-1; D: -
DNA: TGTGCCAGTAGTCCAGGGTTACACTATGGCTACACCTTC; CDR3: CASSPGLHYGYTF; V: TRBV19; size: many; length: 13; J: TRBJ1-2; D: -
DNA: TGTGCCATCAGTGAGTTGACGGGGGTGAACACTGAAGCTTTCTTT; CDR3: CAISELTGVNTEAFF; V: TRBV10-3; size: many; length: 15; J: TRBJ1-1; D: -
DNA: TGCAGCGTTGAAGGCCTAGCAGGAGGTGAAAAACTGTTTTTT; CDR3: CSVEGLAGGEKLFF; V: TRBV29-1; size: -; length: 14; J: TRBJ1-4; D: -
DNA: TGCAGTGCGGACGGGACTAGGAAATTTTCCTACGAGCAGTACTTC; CDR3: CSADGTRKFSYEQYF; V: TRBV20-1; size: -; length: 15; J: TRBJ2-7; D: TRBD2
DNA: TGTGCCAGCTTGGGAGGGGGAAGTGGAAACACCATATATTTT; CDR3: CASLGGGSGNTIYF; V: TRBV25-1; size: -; length: 14; J: TRBJ1-3; D: -
DNA: TGTGCCATCAGTGAGAGGGAGGACTCGGAGACCCAGTACTTC; CDR3: CAISEREDSETQYF; V: TRBV10-3; size: many; length: 14; J: TRBJ2-5; D: -
DNA: TGTGCCAGCAGCTTGGGCCCCGGGACGCAATCCGAGCAGTACTTC; CDR3: CASSLGPGTQSEQYF; V: TRBV5-1; size: -; length: 15; J: TRBJ2-7; D: -
DNA: TGTGCCAGCAGTTACCCGGTCCAGGACGTCCTGACTTTC; CDR3: CASSYPVQDVLTF; V: TRBV6-6; size: -; length: 13; J: TRBJ2-6; D: -